This is a list of T cell receptor beta chains from one sample in a study of regulatory T cells in long-lasting Graves disease. One entry per CDR3 protein results from TCRdb running MiXCR on the multiplex PCR reads. The sample yields 540,000 or so distinct CDR3 sequences, about 14% seen once. These records were also assigned to another study, of T cells in Graves' hyperthyroidism and ophthalmopathy.

The starting material was peripheral blood mononuclear cells (PBMCs), obtained at new diagnosis, from a patient treated with antithyroid drugs. The source of these receptors is a man aged 25 to 40 with Graves disease. The CDR3 runs from the conserved cysteine through the conserved F or W. The D gene is left open where the match is weak. The size field is filled for only some rows; it gives once, few, many or a size class.

length	V	size	J	D	DNA	CDR3
17	TRBV14	.	TRBJ2-1	.	TGTGCCAGCAGCCAAGAGTGGGAGGTGACTAGGGTCGATGAGCAGTTCTTC	CASSQEWEVTRVDEQFF
14	TRBV7-9	few	TRBJ1-3	TRBD1	TGTGCCAGCAGCCCACAGGGGGGTAGAAACACCATATATTTT	CASSPQGGRNTIYF
15	TRBV10-3	many	TRBJ1-3	.	TGTGCCATCAGTGAGCCGGGGACGCCCGCGAACACCATATATTTT	CAISEPGTPANTIYF
16	TRBV4-1	.	TRBJ2-1	TRBD2	TGCGCCAGCAGCCCGACGGTTGCGGGAGGGGACAATGAGCAGTTCTTC	CASSPTVAGGDNEQFF
11	TRBV7-8	many	TRBJ1-5	.	TGTGCCAGCAGTTCCAATCAGCCCCAGCATTTT	CASSSNQPQHF
13	TRBV6-2/TRBV6-3	.	TRBJ2-3	.	TGTGCCAGCAGTGAACGGACACCTCAGAGGCAGTATTTT	CASSERTPQRQYF
14	TRBV19	many	TRBJ2-3	TRBD2	TGTGCCAGTAAGGGCCTAGCGGGATATGATACGCAGTATTTT	CASKGLAGYDTQYF
14	TRBV6-1	.	TRBJ2-7	.	TGTGCCAGCAGTCGTGACAGTTCCTCCTACGAGCAGTACTTC	CASSRDSSSYEQYF
13	TRBV27	many	TRBJ1-3	.	TGTGCCAGCAGTCACGGGCATGGTGACACCATATATTTT	CASSHGHGDTIYF
15	TRBV12-3/TRBV12-4	few	TRBJ1-5	.	TGTGCCAGCAGTTTCAGGTGGACAGACAATCAGCCCCAGCATTTT	CASSFRWTDNQPQHF
14	TRBV5-1	many	TRBJ2-7	TRBD1	TGCGCCAGCAGCGTGGGACAGGGAGTACTCGAGCAGTACTTC	CASSVGQGVLEQYF
14	TRBV7-9	.	TRBJ2-7	TRBD2	TGTGCCAGCAGCTCTAGCGGGAGTCCTAACGAGCAGTACTTC	CASSSSGSPNEQYF
13	TRBV5-1	medium-sized	TRBJ1-1	.	TGTGCCAGCAGTCAGGACAGGAACACTGAAGCTTTCTTT	CASSQDRNTEAFF
18	TRBV24-1	many	TRBJ2-7	TRBD2	TGTGCCACCAGTGATCCGAGGACTAGCGGGACGGCAACGGGGGAGCAGTACTTC	CATSDPRTSGTATGEQYF
17	TRBV10-2	few	TRBJ2-1	TRBD2	TGCGCCAGCAGTAAGAATAGCGGGAGGGCCGCCTACAATGAGCAGTTCTTC	CASSKNSGRAAYNEQFF
14	TRBV20-1	.	TRBJ1-5	TRBD1	TGCAGTGCTAGAGACAGGGGGCTGGGTCAGCCCCAGCATTTT	CSARDRGLGQPQHF
15	TRBV20-1	many	TRBJ2-7	.	TGCAGTGCTTCCCCCGATGAAACTGGTATCTACGAGCAGTACTTC	CSASPDETGIYEQYF
16	TRBV6-1	few	TRBJ2-3	TRBD2	TGTGCCAGCAGTACCCCCGCGGGAGGGCCTCCAGATACGCAGTATTTT	CASSTPAGGPPDTQYF
14	TRBV18	few	TRBJ2-5	TRBD1	TGTGCCAGCTCGCCGGGACAGCGGCCTGAGACCCAGTACTTC	CASSPGQRPETQYF
16	TRBV12-3/TRBV12-4	.	TRBJ2-1	TRBD2	TGTGCCAGCAGTTTATTAGGGACTAGCAAAGGCAATGAGCAGTTCTTC	CASSLLGTSKGNEQFF
10	TRBV20-1	many	TRBJ2-5	.	TGCAGTGCTAGAACGGAGACCCAGTACTTC	CSARTETQYF
19	TRBV4-2	.	TRBJ2-3	TRBD2	TGTGCCAGCAGCAGTCGCGGGGGGGGTAGCGGGAGTTATTCAGATACGCAGTATTTT	CASSSRGGGSGSYSDTQYF
14	TRBV3-1	many	TRBJ1-5	.	TGTGCCAGCAGCACCCGGGACCTGCTGCAGCCCCAGCATTTT	CASSTRDLLQPQHF
12	TRBV5-1	many	TRBJ2-1	TRBD2	TGCGCCAGCAGCTTCATCGGGGGGGAGCAGTTCTTC	CASSFIGGEQFF
13	TRBV10-3	.	TRBJ2-3	.	TGTGCCATCTCTGAGACGTCTACAGATACGCAGTATTTT	CAISETSTDTQYF
16	TRBV29-1	many	TRBJ2-3	TRBD2	TGCAGCGTTGCGCTCGTGGCGGGAGGGGACACAGATACGCAGTATTTT	CSVALVAGGDTDTQYF
13	TRBV10-3	.	TRBJ2-1	.	TGTGCCATCAGTGAGAATACTGCGGATGAGCAGTTCTTC	CAISENTADEQFF
14	TRBV2	.	TRBJ1-5	.	TGTGCCAGCAGTGATGAGGTTGTACAGAGGCCCCAGCATTTT	CASSDEVVQRPQHF
14	TRBV29-1	.	TRBJ2-7	TRBD2	TGCAGCGTTGATCGGCTAGCGGGAGGGGACGAGCAGTACTTC	CSVDRLAGGDEQYF
14	TRBV6-1	many	TRBJ1-4	.	TGTGCCAGCAGCAAACAGGGAACGGATGAAAAACTGTTTTTT	CASSKQGTDEKLFF
12	TRBV19	.	TRBJ2-5	.	TGTGCCAGTAGTATGAGTCCGCGGACCCAGTACTTC	CASSMSPRTQYF
16	TRBV27	.	TRBJ2-2	.	TGTGCCAGCAGTTTTTTGAGAGCAGGGGGGACCGGGGAGCTGTTTTTT	CASSFLRAGGTGELFF
14	TRBV29-1	many	TRBJ1-1	TRBD1	TGCAGCGTTGCAACTGGGACAGTAAGGTCTGAAGCTTTCTTT	CSVATGTVRSEAFF
16	TRBV19	few	TRBJ2-3	TRBD2	TGTGCCAGTAGTATGGCTAGCGGGAGGGCCCCAGATACGCAGTATTTT	CASSMASGRAPDTQYF
13	TRBV29-1	few	TRBJ2-4	TRBD1	TGCAGCGTTTCGGACAGGGGGCTAGACATTCAGTACTTC	CSVSDRGLDIQYF
12	TRBV2	.	TRBJ2-1	.	TGTGCCAGCCGGGCGGGGAACAATGAGCAGCTCTTC	CASRAGNNEQLF
15	TRBV20-1	many	TRBJ2-5	TRBD2	TGCAGTGCTAGACCGGGACTAGCGGGGGTTGAGACCCAGTACTTC	CSARPGLAGVETQYF
15	TRBV12-3/TRBV12-4	.	TRBJ2-1	TRBD2	TGTGCCAGCAGTTATTTAGCGGGAAGCTACAATGAGCAGTTCTTC	CASSYLAGSYNEQFF
13	TRBV30	many	TRBJ1-1	.	TGTGCCTGGAGGGCGGGGGGCGAGCTTAAAGCTTTCTTT	CAWRAGGELKAFF
14	TRBV5-1	few	TRBJ2-2	.	TGCGCCAGCAGCCAAGGACAGAAAACCGGGGAGCTGTTTTTT	CASSQGQKTGELFF